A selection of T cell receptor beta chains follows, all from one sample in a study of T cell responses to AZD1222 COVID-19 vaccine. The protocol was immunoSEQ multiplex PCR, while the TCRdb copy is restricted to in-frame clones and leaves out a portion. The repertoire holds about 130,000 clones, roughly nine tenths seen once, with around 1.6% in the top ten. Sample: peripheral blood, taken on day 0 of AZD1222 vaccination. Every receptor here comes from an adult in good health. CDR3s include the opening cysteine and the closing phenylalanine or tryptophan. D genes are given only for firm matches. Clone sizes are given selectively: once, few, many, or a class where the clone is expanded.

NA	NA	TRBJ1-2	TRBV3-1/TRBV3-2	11	CASSGNYGYTF	TGTGCCAGCTCTGGGAACTATGGCTACACCTTC
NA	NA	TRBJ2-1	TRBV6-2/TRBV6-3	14	CASSYSRVQNEQFF	TGTGCCAGCAGTTACTCACGGGTCCAAAATGAGCAGTTCTTC
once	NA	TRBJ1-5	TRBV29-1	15	CSVIPGGNRDQPQHF	TGCAGCGTCATCCCGGGGGGGAATAGAGATCAGCCCCAGCATTTT
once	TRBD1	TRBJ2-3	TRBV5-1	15	CASSLGQGGADTQYF	TGCGCCAGCAGCTTGGGACAGGGTGGCGCAGATACGCAGTATTTT
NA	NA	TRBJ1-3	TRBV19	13	CASSGTYRDTIYF	TGTGCCAGTAGTGGGACATACCGTGACACCATATATTTT
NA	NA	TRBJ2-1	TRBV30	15	CAWSVYRASYNEQFF	TGTGCCTGGAGTGTCTACAGGGCTTCCTACAATGAGCAGTTCTTC
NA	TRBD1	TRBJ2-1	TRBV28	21	CASSLWWVTTGADLRDDEQFF	TGTGCCAGCAGTTTATGGTGGGTGACAACAGGGGCCGACTTACGTGACGATGAGCAGTTCTTC
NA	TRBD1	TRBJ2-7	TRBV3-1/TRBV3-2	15	CASSQGGTGGYEQYF	TGTGCCAGCAGCCAAGGTGGCACAGGGGGGTACGAGCAGTACTTC
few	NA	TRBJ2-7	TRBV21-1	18	CASSKIRPLTGYWHEQYF	TGTGCCAGCAGCAAAATCCGCCCTTTAACAGGCTATTGGCACGAGCAGTACTTC
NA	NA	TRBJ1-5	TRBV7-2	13	CASSLVSGQPQHF	TGTGCCAGCAGCTTAGTTTCAGGGCAGCCCCAGCATTTT
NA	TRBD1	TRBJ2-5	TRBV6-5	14	CASSYRTGRETQYF	TGTGCCAGCAGTTACAGGACAGGGCGTGAGACCCAGTACTTC